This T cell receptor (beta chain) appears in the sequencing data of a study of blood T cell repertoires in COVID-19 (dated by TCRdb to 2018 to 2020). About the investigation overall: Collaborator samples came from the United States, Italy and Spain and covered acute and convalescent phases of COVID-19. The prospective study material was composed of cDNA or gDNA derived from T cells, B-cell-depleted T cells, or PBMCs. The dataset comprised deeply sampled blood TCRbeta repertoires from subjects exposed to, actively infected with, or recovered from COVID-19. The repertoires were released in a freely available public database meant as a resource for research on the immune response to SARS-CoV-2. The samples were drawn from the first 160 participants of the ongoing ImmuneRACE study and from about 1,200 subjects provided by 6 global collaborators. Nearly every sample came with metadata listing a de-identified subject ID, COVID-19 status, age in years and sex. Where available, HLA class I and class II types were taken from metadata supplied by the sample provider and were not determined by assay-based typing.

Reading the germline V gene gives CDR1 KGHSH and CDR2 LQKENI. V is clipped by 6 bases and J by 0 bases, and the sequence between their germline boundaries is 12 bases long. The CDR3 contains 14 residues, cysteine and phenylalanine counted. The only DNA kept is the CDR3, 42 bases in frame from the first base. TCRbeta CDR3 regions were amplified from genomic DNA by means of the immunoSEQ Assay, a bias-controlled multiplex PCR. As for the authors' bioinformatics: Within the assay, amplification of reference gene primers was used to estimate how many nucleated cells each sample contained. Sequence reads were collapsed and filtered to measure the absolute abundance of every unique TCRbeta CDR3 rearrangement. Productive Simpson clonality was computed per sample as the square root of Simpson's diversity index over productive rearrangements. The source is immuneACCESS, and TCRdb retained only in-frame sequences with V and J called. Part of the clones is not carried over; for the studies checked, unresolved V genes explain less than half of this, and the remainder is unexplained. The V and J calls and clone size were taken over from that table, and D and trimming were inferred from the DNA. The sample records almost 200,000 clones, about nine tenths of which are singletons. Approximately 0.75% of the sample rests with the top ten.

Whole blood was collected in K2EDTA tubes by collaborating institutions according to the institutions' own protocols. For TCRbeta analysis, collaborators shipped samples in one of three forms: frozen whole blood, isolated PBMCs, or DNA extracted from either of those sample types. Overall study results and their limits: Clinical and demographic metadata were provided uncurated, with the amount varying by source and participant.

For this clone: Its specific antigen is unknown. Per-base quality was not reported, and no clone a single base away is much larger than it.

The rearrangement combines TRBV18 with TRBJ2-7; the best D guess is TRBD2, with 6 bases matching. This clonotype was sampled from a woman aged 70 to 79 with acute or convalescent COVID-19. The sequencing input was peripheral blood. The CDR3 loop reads CASSAGHSSYEQYF. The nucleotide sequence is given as TGTGCCAGCTCGGCGGGGCACAGCTCCTACGAGCAGTACTTC.